Here is one TCR beta chain with its context. The sample originates from a study of T cell changes during pregnancy in multiple sclerosis. The data were produced by immunoSEQ multiplex PCR, yet TCRdb's version contains in-frame clones alone and is incomplete. Among tens of thousands of clones, approximately 92% were seen once, and the ten largest hold approximately 0.62%. This CDR3 spans 15 amino acids. V lost 0 bases and J lost 5, with 12 bases in between. Germline CDR1 SGDLS, CDR2 YYNGEE. The sequencing here drew on CD4+ T cells from peripheral blood mononuclear cells, taken in the third trimester of pregnancy. The clonotype originates from a female donor with multiple sclerosis, enrolled in a pregnancy study. This chain uses TRBV9 with TRBJ2-1, with D perhaps matching TRBD2 (7 bases). CDR3 in amino acids: CASSVGGRGDNEQFF. DNA for the CDR3: TGTGCCAGCAGCGTAGGAGGGAGGGGGGACAATGAGCAGTTCTTC.